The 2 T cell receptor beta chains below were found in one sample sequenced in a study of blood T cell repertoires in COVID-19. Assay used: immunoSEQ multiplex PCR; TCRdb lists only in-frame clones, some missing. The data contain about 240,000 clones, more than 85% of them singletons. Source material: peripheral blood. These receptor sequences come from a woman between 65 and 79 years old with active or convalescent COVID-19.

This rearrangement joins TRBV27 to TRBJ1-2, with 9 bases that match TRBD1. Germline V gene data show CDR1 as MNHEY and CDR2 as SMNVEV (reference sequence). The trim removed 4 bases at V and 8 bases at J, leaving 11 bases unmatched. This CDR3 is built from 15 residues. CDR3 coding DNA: TGTGCCAGCAGTTCGGGGACAGGGAGACTTAAAGGCTACACCTTC. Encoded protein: CASSSGTGRLKGYTF.

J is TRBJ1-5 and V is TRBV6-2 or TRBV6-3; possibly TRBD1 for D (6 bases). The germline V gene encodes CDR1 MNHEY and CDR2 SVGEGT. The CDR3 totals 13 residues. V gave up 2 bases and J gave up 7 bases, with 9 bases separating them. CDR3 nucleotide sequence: TGTGCCAGCAGTTACGGGACAAAACAGCCCCAGCATTTT. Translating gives CASSYGTKQPQHF.